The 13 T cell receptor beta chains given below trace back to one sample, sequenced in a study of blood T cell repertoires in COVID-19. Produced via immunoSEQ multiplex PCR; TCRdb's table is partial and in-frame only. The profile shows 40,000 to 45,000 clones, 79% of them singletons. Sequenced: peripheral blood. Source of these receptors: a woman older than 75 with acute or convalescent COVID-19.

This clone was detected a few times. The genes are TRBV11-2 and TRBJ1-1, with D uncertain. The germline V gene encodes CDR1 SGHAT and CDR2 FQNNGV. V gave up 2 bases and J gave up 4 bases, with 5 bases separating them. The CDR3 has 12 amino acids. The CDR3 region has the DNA TGTGCCAGCAGCTTATCAGGCACTGAAGCTTTCTTT. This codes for CASSLSGTEAFF.

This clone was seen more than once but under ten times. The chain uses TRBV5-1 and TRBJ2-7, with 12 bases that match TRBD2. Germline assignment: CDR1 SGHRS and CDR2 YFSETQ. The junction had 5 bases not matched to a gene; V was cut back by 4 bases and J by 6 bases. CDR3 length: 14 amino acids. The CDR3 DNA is TGCGCCAGCAGCCTCACGGGACTAGCGGGCGAGCAGTACTTC. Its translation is CASSLTGLAGEQYF.

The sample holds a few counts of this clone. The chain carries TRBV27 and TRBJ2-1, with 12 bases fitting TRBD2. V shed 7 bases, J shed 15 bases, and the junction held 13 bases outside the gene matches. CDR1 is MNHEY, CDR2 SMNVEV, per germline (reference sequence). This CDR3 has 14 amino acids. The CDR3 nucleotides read TGTGCCAGCATTCCCGGACTAGCGGGATATGGGCTGTTCTTC. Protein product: CASIPGLAGYGLFF.

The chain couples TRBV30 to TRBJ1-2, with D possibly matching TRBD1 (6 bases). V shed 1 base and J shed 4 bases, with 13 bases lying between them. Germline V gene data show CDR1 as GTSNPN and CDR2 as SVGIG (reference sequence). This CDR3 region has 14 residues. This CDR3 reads CAWSATGIAYGYTF. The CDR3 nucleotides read TGTGCCTGGAGTGCAACAGGGATCGCCTATGGCTACACCTTC.

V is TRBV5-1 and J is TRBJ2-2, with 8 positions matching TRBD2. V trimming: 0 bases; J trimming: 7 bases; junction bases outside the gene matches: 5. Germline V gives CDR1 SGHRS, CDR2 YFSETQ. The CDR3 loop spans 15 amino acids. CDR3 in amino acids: CASSLDGRVGGELFF. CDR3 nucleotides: TGCGCCAGCAGCTTGGACGGGAGGGTCGGCGGGGAGCTGTTTTTT.

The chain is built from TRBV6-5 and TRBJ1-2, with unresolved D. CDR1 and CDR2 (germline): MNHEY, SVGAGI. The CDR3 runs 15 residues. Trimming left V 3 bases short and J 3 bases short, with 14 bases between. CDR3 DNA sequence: TGTGCCAGCAGTTATTCGAAGAACGGTGACTATGGCTACACCTTC. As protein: CASSYSKNGDYGYTF.

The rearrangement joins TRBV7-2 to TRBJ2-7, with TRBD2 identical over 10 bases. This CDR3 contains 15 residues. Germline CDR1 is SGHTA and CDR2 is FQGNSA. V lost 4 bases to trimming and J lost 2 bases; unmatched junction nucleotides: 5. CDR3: CASSSRLAGTYEQYF. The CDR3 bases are TGTGCCAGCAGCTCCAGACTAGCGGGTACCTACGAGCAGTACTTC. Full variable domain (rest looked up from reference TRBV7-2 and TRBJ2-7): GAGVSQSPSNKVTEKGKDVELRCDPISGHTALYWYRQSLGQGLEFLIYFQGNSAPDKSGLPSDRFSAERTGGSVSTLTIQRTQQEDSAVYLCASSSRLAGTYEQYFGPGTRLTVT.

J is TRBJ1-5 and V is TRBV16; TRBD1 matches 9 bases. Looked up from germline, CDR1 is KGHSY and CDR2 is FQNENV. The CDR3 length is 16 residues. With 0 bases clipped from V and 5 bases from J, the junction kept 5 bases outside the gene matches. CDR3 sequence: CASSQSLGTGHQPQHF. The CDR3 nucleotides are TGTGCCAGCAGCCAATCATTGGGGACAGGGCATCAGCCCCAGCATTTT.

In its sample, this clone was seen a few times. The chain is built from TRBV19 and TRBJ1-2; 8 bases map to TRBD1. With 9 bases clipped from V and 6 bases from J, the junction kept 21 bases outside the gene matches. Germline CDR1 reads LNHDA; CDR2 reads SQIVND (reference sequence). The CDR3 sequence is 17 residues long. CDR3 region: CASYSHLGQGPFDGYTF. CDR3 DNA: TGTGCCAGCTACTCTCATCTAGGACAGGGTCCATTCGATGGCTACACCTTC.

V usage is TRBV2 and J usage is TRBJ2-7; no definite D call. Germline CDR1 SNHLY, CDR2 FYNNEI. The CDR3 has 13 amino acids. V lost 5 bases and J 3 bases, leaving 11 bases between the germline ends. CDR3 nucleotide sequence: TGTGCCAGCAGTCCAAGCGATTTCTACGAGCAGTACTTC. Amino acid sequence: CASSPSDFYEQYF.

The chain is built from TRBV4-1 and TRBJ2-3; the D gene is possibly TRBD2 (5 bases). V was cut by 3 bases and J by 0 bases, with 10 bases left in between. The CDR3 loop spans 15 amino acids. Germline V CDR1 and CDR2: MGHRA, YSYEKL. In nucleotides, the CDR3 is TGCGCCAGCAGCCAGGCTAGCAGGAGCACAGATACGCAGTATTTT. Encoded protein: CASSQASRSTDTQYF.

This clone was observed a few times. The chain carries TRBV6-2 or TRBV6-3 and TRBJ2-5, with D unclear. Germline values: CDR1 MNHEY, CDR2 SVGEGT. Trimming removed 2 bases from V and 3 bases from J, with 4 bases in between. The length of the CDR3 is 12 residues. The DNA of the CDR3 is TGTGCCAGCAGTTACGTCAAAGAGACCCAGTACTTC. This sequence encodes CASSYVKETQYF.

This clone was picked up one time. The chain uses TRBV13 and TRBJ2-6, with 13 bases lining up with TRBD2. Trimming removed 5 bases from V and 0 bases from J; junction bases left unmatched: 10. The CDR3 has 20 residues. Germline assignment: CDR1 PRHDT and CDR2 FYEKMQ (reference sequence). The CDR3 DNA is TGTGCCAGCAGCACCCTACTAGCGGGAGGGCCCTCCTCTGGGGCCAACGTCCTGACTTTC. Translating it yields CASSTLLAGGPSSGANVLTF.